This entry lists 4 T cell receptor beta chains sequenced from one sample in a study of a mutant IDH1 vaccine in newly diagnosed glioma. The time point here: week 47, end of study. Vaccination comprised doses that each held 300 ug of mutant IDH1 20-mer peptide, plus topical imiquimod. No antigen has been identified for these receptors. Method: immunoSEQ multiplex PCR; TCRdb's copy keeps in-frame clones and lacks some. The data show more than 30,000 clones, with around 82% seen just once and around 28% held by the top ten. The specimen was PBMCs, collected from a glioma patient whose treatment included an IDH1 peptide vaccine. The receptors derive from a man aged 30 to 39 with glioma.

This clone is a singleton in its sample. V is TRBV11-2 and J is TRBJ2-6; the match to TRBD1 covers 11 bases. The CDR3 is made up of 17 amino acids. After removal of 5 bases from V and 3 bases from J, the junction contained 6 bases not matched to a gene. Germline-derived CDR1 and CDR2 are SGHAT and FQNNGV. The CDR3 spells CASSEGQGAFGANVLTF. DNA for the CDR3: TGTGCCAGCAGCGAAGGACAGGGGGCATTTGGGGCCAACGTCCTGACTTTC.

The chain recombines TRBV2 with TRBJ2-7; TRBD1 agrees at 7 bases. This CDR3 is 15 amino acids long. Germline V gene sequence: CDR1 SNHLY, CDR2 FYNNEI. The J segment lost 4 bases and the V segment lost 2 bases, leaving 8 bases of the junction unmatched. The chain's CDR3 is CASSERTGDVYEQYF. The CDR3 DNA follows: TGTGCCAGCAGTGAACGGACAGGCGATGTATACGAGCAGTACTTC.

This chain joins TRBV27 and TRBJ2-7; D may be TRBD1 (5 bases). V was clipped by 2 bases and J by 3 bases, with 8 bases between them. Germline CDR1 and CDR2: MNHEY and SMNVEV (reference sequence). The CDR3 covers 13 residues. The CDR3 region is CASSLRQGYEQYF. In DNA form, the CDR3 reads TGTGCCAGCAGTTTAAGGCAGGGCTACGAGCAGTACTTC.

CDR3 sequence (DNA): TGTGCCAGCACCTTAGCGGGAGGTTACGAGACCCAGTACTTC. This sequence encodes CASTLAGGYETQYF. The rearrangement links TRBV6-5 to TRBJ2-5; 10 bases map to TRBD2. The CDR3 sequence is 14 residues long. Losses at the gene ends were 7 bases for V and 5 bases for J; bases not matched to a gene: 7. The germline gives CDR1 MNHEY, CDR2 SVGAGI.